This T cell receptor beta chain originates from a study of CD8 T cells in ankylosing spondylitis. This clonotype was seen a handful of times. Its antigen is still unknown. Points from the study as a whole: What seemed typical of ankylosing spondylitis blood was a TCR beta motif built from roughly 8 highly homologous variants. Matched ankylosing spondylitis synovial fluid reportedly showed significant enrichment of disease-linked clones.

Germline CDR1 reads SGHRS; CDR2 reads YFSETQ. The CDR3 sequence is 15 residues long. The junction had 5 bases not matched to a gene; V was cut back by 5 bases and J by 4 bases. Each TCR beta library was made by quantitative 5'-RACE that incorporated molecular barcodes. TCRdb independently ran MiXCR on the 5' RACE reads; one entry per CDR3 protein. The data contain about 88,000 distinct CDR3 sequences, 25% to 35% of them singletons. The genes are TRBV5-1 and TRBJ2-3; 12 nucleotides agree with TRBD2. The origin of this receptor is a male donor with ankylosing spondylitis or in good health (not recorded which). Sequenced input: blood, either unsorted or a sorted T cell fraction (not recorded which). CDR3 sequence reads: CASRLGLAGPDTQYF. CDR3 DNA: TGCGCCAGCAGACTAGGACTAGCGGGGCCAGATACGCAGTATTTT.